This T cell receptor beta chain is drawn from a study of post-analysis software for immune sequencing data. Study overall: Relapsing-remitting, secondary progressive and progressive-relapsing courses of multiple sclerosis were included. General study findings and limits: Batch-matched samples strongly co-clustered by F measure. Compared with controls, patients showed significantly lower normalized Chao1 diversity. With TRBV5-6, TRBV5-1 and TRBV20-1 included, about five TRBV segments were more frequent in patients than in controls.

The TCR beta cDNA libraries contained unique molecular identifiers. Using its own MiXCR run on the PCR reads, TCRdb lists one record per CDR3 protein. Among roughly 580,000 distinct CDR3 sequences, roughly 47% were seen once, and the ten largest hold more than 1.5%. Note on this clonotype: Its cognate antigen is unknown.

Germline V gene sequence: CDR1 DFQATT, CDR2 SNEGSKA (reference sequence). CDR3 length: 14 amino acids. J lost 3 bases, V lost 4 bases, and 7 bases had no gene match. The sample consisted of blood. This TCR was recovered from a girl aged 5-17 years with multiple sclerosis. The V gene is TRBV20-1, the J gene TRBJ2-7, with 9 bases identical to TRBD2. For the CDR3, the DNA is TGCAGTGCTACCGGGACTAGCAATTTCTACGAGCAGTACTTC. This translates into CSATGTSNFYEQYF.